The sample holds a few counts of the clone carrying this T cell receptor beta chain. The target antigen is unknown. The data belong to a study of T-cell reconstitution after alpha-beta-depleted transplantation in children. General observations from the study: T-cell counts and diversity at one year following transplant were attributed mainly to newly produced T cells. Reportedly, alpha-beta T cells present about two months post-transplant originated from several hundred expanded clones of graft origin. From surviving recipient T cells and thymic progenitors came the high day-60 TCRbeta diversity observed in some patients.

Library preparation (for TCRbeta) was performed with unique molecular identifiers. TCRdb re-called the PCR reads with MiXCR, one entry per CDR3 protein. The sample holds about 980,000 distinct CDR3 sequences, roughly 29% seen once. Specimen: PBMCs, mostly from graft donor cells, collected 360 days after TCRalphabeta/CD19-depleted stem cell transplant. This TCR was recovered from a boy under two years old who had a stem cell transplant for SCID, so the T cells may come from the graft donor.

CDR3 residues: CASSPHYTYLTNEQFF. CDR3 DNA: TGTGCCAGCAGCCCGCATTACACGTACCTTACCAATGAGCAGTTCTTC. This rearrangement joins TRBV7-2 to TRBJ2-1; D is uncertain. V dropped 5 bases and J dropped 6 bases, with 20 bases sitting between them. The germline CDR1 and CDR2 sequences are SGHTA and FQGNSA. This CDR3 comprises 16 residues. The variable domain in full, with the rest retrieved from reference TRBV7-2 and TRBJ2-1, is GAGVSQSPSNKVTEKGKDVELRCDPISGHTALYWYRQSLGQGLEFLIYFQGNSAPDKSGLPSDRFSAERTGGSVSTLTIQRTQQEDSAVYLCASSPHYTYLTNEQFFGPGTRLTVL.